The 23 T cell receptor beta chains below all came from one sample that was sequenced in a study of PD-L1 blockade in urothelial cancer. The method was immunoSEQ multiplex PCR; TCRdb's version includes in-frame clones alone and lacks a portion of them. The sample records some 40,000 clones, about 90% being singletons. Time point denoted: peripheral blood 6 weeks after treatment start. Source: PBMCs, taken around atezolizumab (anti-PD-L1) treatment. The receptor set was obtained from a man aged 65-85 years with urothelial cancer.

This rearrangement joins TRBV5-1 to TRBJ1-2, with 10 nucleotides matching TRBD1. After removal of 5 bases from V and 8 bases from J, the junction contained 15 bases not matched to a gene. Per germline, CDR1 SGHRS and CDR2 YFSETQ. The CDR3 extends over 16 amino acids. The CDR3 is CASSSGTGVLGYGYTF. In nucleotides, the CDR3 is TGCGCCAGCAGTTCCGGGACAGGGGTGCTAGGTTACGGCTACACCTTC.

The CDR3 nucleotides read TGTGCCAGCAGCCAAGACAGGTCCACCTACGAGCAGTACTTC. Residues: CASSQDRSTYEQYF. The V call is TRBV4-2, the J call TRBJ2-7; D unclear. V was shortened by 0 bases and J by 2 bases, with 8 bases between the two germline ends. This CDR3 has 14 residues. The germline CDR1 and CDR2 sequences are LGHNA and YNFKEQ.

This rearrangement joins TRBV6-5 to TRBJ1-2; no firm D call. V lost 0 bases and J 5 bases, leaving 7 bases between the germline ends. Germline CDR1 is MNHEY and CDR2 is SVGAGI. CDR3 length equals 13 residues. The CDR3 here is CASSYSTGYGYTF. The CDR3, as DNA: TGTGCCAGCAGTTACTCGACGGGTTATGGCTACACCTTC.

This chain connects TRBV27 to TRBJ2-1, with 9 bases fitting TRBD1. CDR1 and CDR2 (germline): MNHEY, SMNVEV (reference sequence). After removal of 6 bases from V and 5 bases from J, the junction contained 2 bases not matched to a gene. This CDR3 region has 13 residues. The CDR3 DNA reads TGTGCCAGCAGAAGACAGGGGGACAATGAGCAGTTCTTC. Its protein is CASRRQGDNEQFF.

The V gene is TRBV11-1, the J gene TRBJ2-7; the match to TRBD1 covers 8 bases. CDR1 is SGHAT and CDR2 is FQDESV in the germline V gene (reference sequence). Losses at the gene ends were 7 bases for V and 0 bases for J; bases not matched to a gene: 5. This CDR3 comprises 14 residues. The CDR3 region is CASTAGGFSYEQYF. CDR3 in DNA: TGTGCCAGCACCGCAGGGGGCTTCTCCTACGAGCAGTACTTC.

The V call is TRBV12-5, the J call TRBJ2-1; D is perhaps TRBD1 (5 bases). The V gene's germline CDR1 is LGHNT and CDR2 FRNRAP. V dropped 2 bases and J dropped 2 bases, with 10 bases sitting between them. The CDR3 loop spans 15 amino acids. CDR3 protein: CASGLLIGAYNEQFF. The CDR3 nucleotides are TGTGCTAGTGGTTTGCTGATAGGGGCCTACAATGAGCAGTTCTTC.

This clone was found a few times. The V call is TRBV30, the J call TRBJ2-5; 7 bases align to TRBD1. The germline V gene encodes CDR1 GTSNPN and CDR2 SVGIG (reference sequence). V shed 1 base and J 7 bases; nucleotides not matched to a gene: 3. The CDR3 runs to 12 residues. CDR3 DNA: TGTGCCTGGAGTGGTCAGGGGGTGACCCAGTACTTC. Translation: CAWSGQGVTQYF.

The rearrangement joins TRBV2 to TRBJ1-1; D is unclear. Trimming removed 6 bases from V and 11 bases from J, with 19 bases in between. In germline, CDR1 is SNHLY, CDR2 FYNNEI. This CDR3 contains 13 residues. The CDR3 loop reads CASSPGIQAGAFF. The CDR3 coding sequence is TGTGCCAGCAGCCCTGGAATTCAGGCTGGGGCTTTCTTT.

The rearrangement uses TRBV12-5 and TRBJ1-1; possibly TRBD1 for D (5 bases). CDR3 size: 14 residues. Looked up from germline, CDR1 is LGHNT and CDR2 is FRNRAP. Deletions cut 2 bases from V and 3 bases from J, with 10 bases between. CDR3 sequence: CASGLRGGDTEAFF. Written as DNA, the CDR3 is TGTGCTAGTGGTTTGCGGGGGGGGGACACTGAAGCTTTCTTT.

The chain uses TRBV6-5 and TRBJ2-7; unclear D gene. Trimming stripped 2 bases from V and 6 bases from J, with 11 bases between. The CDR3 extends over 13 amino acids. Germline CDR1 reads MNHEY; CDR2 reads SVGAGI. The CDR3 loop reads CASSYVTASEQYF. Written as DNA, the CDR3 is TGTGCCAGCAGTTACGTTACAGCCTCCGAGCAGTACTTC.

Concerning this clone: The identical CDR3 is also encoded by other nucleotide sequences in the sample. This chain uses TRBV10-1 with TRBJ2-7; the match to TRBD2 covers 11 bases. CDR3 length: 15 amino acids. Trimming removed 5 bases from V and 0 bases from J; junction bases left unmatched: 3. In germline, CDR1 is WNHNN, CDR2 SYGVQD (reference sequence). The CDR3 region is CASSPGTSGSYEQYF. The CDR3 DNA follows: TGCGCCAGCAGTCCCGGGACTAGCGGCTCCTACGAGCAGTACTTC.

J is TRBJ2-1 and V is TRBV25-1; the D gene is possibly TRBD1 (5 bases). The V end lost 3 bases, the J end lost 0 bases, and 12 bases lay between the germline ends. The CDR3 runs 16 residues. CDR1 and CDR2 (germline): MGHDK, SYGVNS. The CDR3 protein is CASSDVTVNSYNEQFF. In DNA, the CDR3 is TGTGCCAGCAGTGACGTGACAGTCAACTCCTACAATGAGCAGTTCTTC.

The chain combines TRBV14 with TRBJ1-1; no clear D gene. CDR1 is SGHDN and CDR2 is FVKESK in the germline V gene. The ends were cut back, 5 bases at V and 2 bases at J, with 9 bases in the middle. The CDR3 is made up of 13 amino acids. The CDR3 protein is CASSSYPNTEAFF. The CDR3, as DNA: TGTGCCAGCAGCTCCTATCCTAACACTGAAGCTTTCTTT.

V and J are TRBV28 and TRBJ1-2; tentative D call: TRBD1 (6 bases). V shed 3 bases and J shed 6 bases, with 11 bases lying between them. Germline CDR1 reads MDHEN; CDR2 reads SYDVKM. This CDR3 contains 13 residues. In DNA, the CDR3 is TGTGCCAGCAGTTTGAGGGGGGGGCATGGCTACACCTTC. This codes for CASSLRGGHGYTF.

This clone was counted a single time. This chain connects TRBV5-1 to TRBJ2-3; 9 nucleotides match TRBD2. Per germline, CDR1 SGHRS and CDR2 YFSETQ. The CDR3 is made up of 18 amino acids. V lost 0 bases, J lost 0 bases, and 8 bases stayed unmatched. Here the CDR3 DNA reads TGCGCCAGCAGCTTGGAGGGTATGACTAGCGGAAGCACAGATACGCAGTATTTT. It yields the protein CASSLEGMTSGSTDTQYF.

This chain links TRBV10-2 with TRBJ2-7; 8 nucleotides align to TRBD1. Losses at the gene ends were 6 bases for V and 4 bases for J; bases not matched to a gene: 8. The length of the CDR3 is 14 residues. Germline V gives CDR1 WSHSY, CDR2 SAAADI. CDR3 loop: CASSRDRYAYEQYF. CDR3 in DNA: TGCGCCAGCAGCCGGGACAGGTATGCTTACGAGCAGTACTTC.

CDR3 residues: CASSLDRGPGNTIYF. In DNA, the CDR3 is TGTGCCAGCAGCCTTGACAGGGGGCCGGGAAACACCATATATTTT. The chain combines TRBV5-6 with TRBJ1-3; 10 bases align to TRBD1. The CDR3 totals 15 residues. V was pared by 4 bases and J by 4 bases, with 5 bases of the junction left unmatched. Germline V gives CDR1 SGHDT, CDR2 YYEEEE. The full variable domain, its missing parts supplied by reference TRBV5-6 and TRBJ1-3, is DAGVTQSPTHLIKTRGQQVTLRCSPKSGHDTVSWYQQALGQGPQFIFQYYEEEERQRGNFPDRFSGHQFPNYSSELNVNALLLGDSALYLCASSLDRGPGNTIYFGEGSWLTVV.

This clone is a singleton in its sample. The chain joins TRBV5-6 to TRBJ1-2, with D perhaps matching TRBD1 (5 bases). CDR3 size: 12 residues. Germline lookup yields CDR1 SGHDT and CDR2 YYEEEE. Trimming pared 4 bases from V and 6 bases from J, leaving 10 bases between. Here the CDR3 reads CASSLGGNGYTF. CDR3 DNA: TGTGCCAGCAGCCTCGGGGGGAATGGCTACACCTTC.

The V and J genes are TRBV5-5 and TRBJ2-1; no definite D call. Germline lookup yields CDR1 SGHKS and CDR2 YYEKEE (reference sequence). Deletions cut 0 bases from V and 1 base from J, with 11 bases between. The CDR3 covers 16 residues. Written as DNA, the CDR3 is TGTGCCAGCAGCTTGGAAGTGCTAATGTCCTACAATGAGCAGTTCTTC. The encoded protein is CASSLEVLMSYNEQFF.

V gene TRBV2 combines with J gene TRBJ2-5, with D perhaps matching TRBD1 (6 bases). Germline V lookup: CDR1 SNHLY, CDR2 FYNNEI. V was clipped by 5 bases and J by 5 bases, with 15 bases between them. The CDR3 spans 14 residues. In DNA form, the CDR3 reads TGTGCCAGCAGTCTGCAGGGGCTTGGGGAGACCCAGTACTTC. Translation gives CASSLQGLGETQYF.

V is TRBV9 and J is TRBJ2-1; 9 nucleotides align to TRBD2. Germline V CDR1 and CDR2: SGDLS, YYNGEE. This CDR3 comprises 18 residues. Trimming cost V 3 bases and J 7 bases; bases outside gene matches: 17. Written as DNA, the CDR3 is TGTGCCAGCAGCGCCAGATCCTTAGCGGGAGTATCTAAGAATGAGCAGTTCTTC. Its protein is CASSARSLAGVSKNEQFF. Complete variable domain (other parts from reference TRBV9 and TRBJ2-1): DSGVTQTPKHLITATGQRVTLRCSPRSGDLSVYWYQQSLDQGLQFLIQYYNGEERAKGNILERFSAQQFPDLHSELNLSSLELGDSALYFCASSARSLAGVSKNEQFFGPGTRLTVL.

In nucleotides, the CDR3 is TGTGCCAGCAGCGTAGGGGAGAGGGTCCCCCAGAACACTGAAGCTTTCTTT. It is translated as CASSVGERVPQNTEAFF. The rearrangement joins TRBV9 to TRBJ1-1; D not resolved. V dropped 0 bases and J dropped 1 base, with 16 bases sitting between them. In germline, CDR1 is SGDLS, CDR2 YYNGEE. This CDR3 has 17 amino acids.

The chain is built from TRBV18 and TRBJ2-7; 10 bases fit TRBD1. V was clipped by 4 bases and J by 2 bases; unmatched bases: 5. Germline loops: CDR1 KGHSH, CDR2 LQKENI. CDR3 size: 15 residues. For the CDR3, the DNA is TGTGCCAGCTCACTTCCGGGACAGGGGACCTACGAGCAGTACTTC. It is translated as CASSLPGQGTYEQYF.